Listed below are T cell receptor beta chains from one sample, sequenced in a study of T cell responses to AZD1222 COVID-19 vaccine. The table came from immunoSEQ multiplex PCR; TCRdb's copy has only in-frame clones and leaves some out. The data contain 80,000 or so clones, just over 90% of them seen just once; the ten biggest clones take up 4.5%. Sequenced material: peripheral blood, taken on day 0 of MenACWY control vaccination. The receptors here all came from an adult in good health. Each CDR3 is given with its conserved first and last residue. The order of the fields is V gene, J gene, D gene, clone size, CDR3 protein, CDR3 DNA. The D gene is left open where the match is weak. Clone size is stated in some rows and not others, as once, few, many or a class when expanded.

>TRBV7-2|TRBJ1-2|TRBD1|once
CASSPGGDRGLGYTF
TGTGCCAGCAGCCCGGGGGGTGACAGGGGGCTTGGCTACACCTTC
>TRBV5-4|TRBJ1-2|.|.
CASSYNANYGYTF
TGTGCCAGCAGTTACAACGCGAACTATGGCTACACCTTC
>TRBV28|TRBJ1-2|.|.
CASSHEFGRGGYTF
TGTGCCAGCAGTCATGAGTTTGGCAGGGGTGGCTACACCTTC
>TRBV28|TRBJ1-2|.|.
CASSFSSSTQGYTF
TGTGCCAGCAGTTTCTCTTCCTCGACCCAGGGCTACACCTTC
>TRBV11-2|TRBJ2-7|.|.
CASSPRPGSPYEQYF
TGTGCCAGCAGCCCCCGCCCGGGTTCCCCCTACGAGCAGTACTTC
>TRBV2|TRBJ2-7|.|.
CASERGNYEQYF
TGTGCCAGCGAAAGGGGGAACTACGAGCAGTACTTC
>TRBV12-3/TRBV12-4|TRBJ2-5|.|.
CASSFWVPETQYF
TGTGCCAGCAGTTTTTGGGTTCCGGAGACCCAGTACTTC
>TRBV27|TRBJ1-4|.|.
CASSSEMMEKLFF
TGTGCCAGCAGTTCCGAAATGATGGAAAAACTGTTTTTT
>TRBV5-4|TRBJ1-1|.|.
CASSRGDTEAFF
TGTGCCAGCAGTCGCGGGGACACTGAAGCTTTCTTT
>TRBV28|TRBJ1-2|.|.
CASSGWGGYTF
TGTGCCAGCAGTGGGTGGGGAGGCTACACCTTC
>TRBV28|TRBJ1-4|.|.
CASSPPGRLNEKLFF
TGTGCCAGCAGTCCCCCGGGGCGCCTGAATGAAAAACTGTTTTTT
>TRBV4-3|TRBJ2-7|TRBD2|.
CASSLVLAEGDEQYF
TGCGCCAGCAGCCTGGTCCTAGCGGAAGGGGACGAGCAGTACTTC
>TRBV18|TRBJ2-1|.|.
CASSPRSPDNEQFF
TGTGCCAGCTCACCACGAAGCCCAGACAATGAGCAGTTCTTC
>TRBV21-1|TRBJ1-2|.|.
CASSALPVPKRGYTF
TGTGCCAGCAGCGCGCTACCGGTCCCAAAGAGGGGCTACACCTTC
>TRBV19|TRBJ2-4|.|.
CASSKSLAKNIQYF
TGTGCCAGTAGTAAATCCCTAGCCAAAAACATTCAGTACTTC
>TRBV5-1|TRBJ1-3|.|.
CASRAPDSGNTIYF
TGCGCCAGCAGGGCCCCGGACTCTGGAAACACCATATATTTT
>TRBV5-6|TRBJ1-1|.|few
CASSSGWTANTEAFF
TGTGCCAGCAGCTCTGGGTGGACAGCGAACACTGAAGCTTTCTTT
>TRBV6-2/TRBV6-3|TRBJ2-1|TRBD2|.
CASSSNVAGVIHEQFF
TGTGCCAGCAGTTCCAACGTGGCGGGAGTCATCCATGAGCAGTTCTTC
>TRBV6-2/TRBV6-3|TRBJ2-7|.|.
CASSYPPGGGEEQYF
TGTGCCAGCAGTTACCCACCCGGGGGAGGAGAGGAGCAGTACTTC
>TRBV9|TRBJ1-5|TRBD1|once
CASSAGTGDSNQPQHF
TGTGCCAGCAGCGCAGGGACAGGGGATAGCAATCAGCCCCAGCATTTT
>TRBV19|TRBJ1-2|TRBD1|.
CASSTRTGPYGYTF
TGTGCCAGTAGTACCCGGACAGGACCCTATGGCTACACCTTC
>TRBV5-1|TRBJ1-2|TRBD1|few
CASSLGQGAGGYTF
TGCGCCAGCAGCTTGGGGCAGGGGGCAGGTGGCTACACCTTC
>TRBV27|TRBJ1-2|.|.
CASREGVYGYTF
TGTGCCAGCAGGGAAGGAGTCTATGGCTACACCTTC
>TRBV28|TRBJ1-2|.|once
CASSFPSGSSGYTF
TGTGCCAGCAGTTTTCCGTCAGGTTCCAGCGGCTACACCTTC
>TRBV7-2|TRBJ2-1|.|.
CASSFQPGLAYNEQFF
TGTGCCAGCAGCTTCCAACCGGGACTCGCCTACAATGAGCAGTTCTTC
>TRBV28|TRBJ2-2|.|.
CASSSSGQEAGELFF
.
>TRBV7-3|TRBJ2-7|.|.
CASRPTGVGLYF
TGTGCCAGCAGGCCTACGGGGGTGGGTCTGTACTTC
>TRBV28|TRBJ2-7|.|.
CASSSQFQGARDSYEQYF
TGTGCCAGCAGTTCGCAATTTCAGGGAGCGAGGGACTCCTACGAGCAGTACTTC